The 3 T cell receptor beta chains listed next were all sequenced from one sample in a study of T cells in Graves' hyperthyroidism and ophthalmopathy. Researchers amplified the TCR beta CDR3 regions from RNA transcripts. When the TCR CDR3 underwent first-round RT-PCR, the HTBI primer set was used. TCRdb reanalysed the multiplex PCR reads using MiXCR and keeps one entry per CDR3 protein. The sample has approximately 600,000 distinct CDR3 sequences; about 14% are singletons. Source material: blood. These receptors originate from a woman under 40 with Graves' hyperthyroidism that later progressed to Graves' ophthalmopathy.

This clonotype has a count of ten or more. The chain carries TRBV12-3 or TRBV12-4 and TRBJ2-2, with TRBD2 matching 8 bases. V lost 4 bases and J lost 1; bases outside the gene matches: 8. The CDR3 is 17 amino acids. The CDR3 bases are TGTGCCAGCAGTTGGCGGGGACTAGGGCTGAACACCGGGGAGCTGTTTTTT. This gives the protein CASSWRGLGLNTGELFF.

As DNA, the CDR3 is TGTGCCACCCACAGGGGCCCCTCCTACAATGAGCAGTTCTTC. Encoded protein: CATHRGPSYNEQFF. This chain links TRBV19 with TRBJ2-1, with TRBD1 identical over 7 bases. CDR3 length: 14 amino acids. The V segment lost 10 bases and the J segment 0 bases; nucleotides outside the gene matches: 6. Germline assignment: CDR1 LNHDA and CDR2 SQIVND (reference sequence). Drawing the rest from reference TRBV19 and TRBJ2-1, the complete variable domain is DGGITQSPKYLFRKEGQNVTLSCEQNLNHDAMYWYRQDPGQGLRLIYYSQIVNDFQKGDIAEGYSVSREKKESFPLTVTSAQKNPTAFYLCATHRGPSYNEQFFGPGTRLTVL.

This clonotype was recorded at least ten times. This chain links TRBV10-3 with TRBJ1-2, with no clear D. Trimming removed 3 bases at V and 7 bases at J, with 18 bases between. The CDR3 runs 15 residues. Germline V CDR1 and CDR2: ENHRY, SYGVKD. As DNA, the CDR3 is TGTGCCATCAGTGATGGTGACATCATTAGCTCTGGCTACACCTTC. This translates into CAISDGDIISSGYTF.